Included here is one TCR beta chain sequence, with context. Its antigen is still unknown. CDR1 SGHDT and CDR2 YYEEEE come from the germline V gene. CDR3 size: 18 residues. Trimming cost V 1 base and J 3 bases; bases outside gene matches: 13. This record comes from a study of cytomegalovirus exposure and HLA in healthy donors. Whole-study context: Ancestry clustering placed 70% to 85% of 300 to 400 genotyped donors in the Caucasian-associated cluster.

Notes on the study in general: In an earlier analysis, most TCR beta V segments were productive about 87% or about 30% of the time.

The PCR made use of 60 Vbeta and 13 Jbeta primers. Libraries were prepared by immunoSEQ multiplex PCR; TCRdb keeps only in-frame clonotypes and omits some of them. The sample consists of 130,000 or so clones, about 70% of them appearing once. This TCR derives from a middle-aged woman in good health and CMV-seropositive. Sequences were obtained from PBMCs. The V gene is TRBV5-6, the J gene TRBJ2-5; 9 bases agree with TRBD2. CDR3 loop: CASSLRPSGVSAKETQYF. In nucleotides, the CDR3 is TGTGCCAGCAGCTTGAGGCCTAGCGGGGTTTCAGCCAAAGAGACCCAGTACTTC.